The 31 T cell receptor beta chains below come from one sample, sequenced in a study of shared clonotypes between healthy human individuals. Some clones are missing from TCRdb's copy, which holds only in-frame ones; the method was immunoSEQ multiplex PCR. The sample includes fewer than 600,000 clones, approximately 80% of them seen just once. Sequenced material: PBMCs. These receptors all stem from a middle-aged woman in good health. Some clones in this sample may be carry-over from other donors' samples.

This clone came up a few times. The chain combines TRBV2 with TRBJ2-5; D unresolved. Germline V CDR1 and CDR2: SNHLY, FYNNEI. With 3 bases removed from V and 4 bases from J, the gap between germline ends came to 15 bases. This CDR3 is built from 15 residues. This CDR3 is CASSDPGPGSETQYF. The CDR3 coding sequence is TGTGCCAGCAGTGATCCGGGCCCCGGTTCAGAGACCCAGTACTTC.

This clone was detected only a few times. In DNA form, the CDR3 reads TGTGCCAGCAGTGAATTACGCAGCAATCAGCCCCAGCATTTT. The encoded protein is CASSELRSNQPQHF. The V gene is TRBV2, the J gene TRBJ1-5; D gene uncertain. The germline CDR1 and CDR2 sequences are SNHLY and FYNNEI. Between the trimmed V and J ends, which lost 2 bases and 1 base, there was a span of 6 bases. The CDR3 consists of 14 residues. The variable domain in full, completed from reference TRBV2 and TRBJ1-5, reads EPEVTQTPSHQVTQMGQEVILRCVPISNHLYFYWYRQILGQKVEFLVSFYNNEISEKSEIFDDQFSVERPDGSNFTLKIRSTKLEDSAMYFCASSELRSNQPQHFGDGTRLSIL.

This chain joins TRBV29-1 and TRBJ2-3; D gene uncertain. Per the germline V gene, CDR1 is SQVTM and CDR2 is ANQGSEA. Trimming stripped 4 bases from V and 5 bases from J, with 10 bases between. The CDR3 extends over 12 amino acids. The CDR3 is CSVVGLGDTQYF. The CDR3 nucleotides read TGCAGCGTTGTAGGGCTTGGAGATACGCAGTATTTT.

The rearrangement uses TRBV29-1 and TRBJ2-2, with 10 bases identical to TRBD2. The CDR3 runs to 16 residues. With V trimmed by 7 bases and J by 4 bases, 12 bases remained unmatched. The V gene's germline CDR1 is SQVTM and CDR2 ANQGSEA. The CDR3 DNA reads as TGCAGCGCTGGGCTAGCGGGAGCGAGAGGCACCGGGGAGCTGTTTTTT. Its translation is CSAGLAGARGTGELFF.

This chain connects TRBV4-1 to TRBJ1-2; TRBD1 is a possible D gene (6 bases). V lost 4 bases to trimming and J lost 5 bases, with 17 bases between them. In germline, CDR1 is MGHRA, CDR2 YSYEKL. The CDR3 is 15 amino acids. This CDR3 is CASSPYEDRIYGYTF. As DNA, the CDR3 is TGCGCCAGCAGCCCTTATGAAGACAGGATTTATGGCTACACCTTC.

This chain uses TRBV2 with TRBJ1-1; perhaps TRBD1 as D (5 bases). Germline values: CDR1 SNHLY, CDR2 FYNNEI. This CDR3 comprises 12 residues. V lost 6 bases, J lost 4 bases, and 9 bases lay in between. CDR3 nucleotide sequence: TGTGCCAGCAGGGGACCGAGCACTGAAGCTTTCTTT. It translates to CASRGPSTEAFF.

Here the CDR3 DNA reads TGTGCCAGCAGCGTAGGGGCGACAGGGTTATCGTACACTGAAGCTTTCTTT. Residues: CASSVGATGLSYTEAFF. The V gene is TRBV9, the J gene TRBJ1-1; TRBD1 matches at 7 bases. V shed 0 bases, J shed 3 bases, and the junction held 11 bases outside the gene matches. The CDR3 contains 17 residues. Germline V gives CDR1 SGDLS, CDR2 YYNGEE.

The chain is built from TRBV6-5 and TRBJ1-4; D remains ambiguous. V was pared by 4 bases and J by 0 bases, with 6 bases between. Germline V gene data show CDR1 as MNHEY and CDR2 as SVGAGI. The CDR3 loop spans 14 amino acids. CDR3 DNA sequence: TGTGCCAGCAGTTTCACTGCAACTAATGAAAAACTGTTTTTT. Translating gives CASSFTATNEKLFF.

The chain links TRBV13 to TRBJ2-1; 14 bases line up with TRBD2. The CDR3 is 16 amino acids. The germline V gene encodes CDR1 PRHDT and CDR2 FYEKMQ (reference sequence). The junction had 7 bases not matched to a gene; V was cut back by 5 bases and J by 7 bases. The CDR3 nucleotides read TGTGCCAGCAGCCCGGGACTAGCGGGAGCATTGAATGAGCAGTTCTTC. The encoded protein is CASSPGLAGALNEQFF.

This clone was counted a few times. The chain is built from TRBV30 and TRBJ2-1; 7 nucleotides match TRBD1. CDR3 size: 13 residues. The V gene's germline CDR1 is GTSNPN and CDR2 SVGIG (reference sequence). With V trimmed by 2 bases and J by 10 bases, 8 bases remained unmatched. CDR3 in DNA: TGTGCCTGGAGTCCTGTAGGGGGCCGGGAGCAGTTCTTC. It encodes CAWSPVGGREQFF.

The sample holds one count of this clone. The V call is TRBV4-3, the J call TRBJ2-3; 8 bases match TRBD2. This CDR3 is built from 17 residues. V gave up 1 base and J gave up 0 bases; unmatched junction bases: 6. The germline gives CDR1 LGHNA, CDR2 YSLEER. CDR3 in DNA: TGCGCCAGCAGCCAAGGGTTGTCGGGAGGGAGCACAGATACGCAGTATTTT. Protein: CASSQGLSGGSTDTQYF.

CDR3 coding DNA: TGTGCCAGCAGCTTAGGGTCCGGGACAGCTAACACCGGGGAGCTGTTTTTT. Its protein is CASSLGSGTANTGELFF. This chain uses TRBV7-3 with TRBJ2-2, with TRBD1 matching over 7 bases. This CDR3 has 17 residues. The J segment lost 2 bases and the V segment lost 2 bases, leaving 8 bases of the junction unmatched. CDR1 is SGHTA, CDR2 FQGTGA, per germline.

The J gene is TRBJ1-3, the V gene TRBV9, with D unclear. V dropped 1 base and J dropped 4 bases, with 9 bases sitting between them. Germline loops: CDR1 SGDLS, CDR2 YYNGEE. This CDR3 comprises 14 residues. CDR3 DNA: TGTGCCAGCAGCGTATTTCCGGGAGGAAACACCATATATTTT. Its translation: CASSVFPGGNTIYF.

Concerning this clone itself: It differs at one base from a far larger clone, so likely a read error. Other DNA sequences within the sample encode an identical CDR3. This chain links TRBV7-7 with TRBJ1-2; TRBD1 is a possible D gene (5 bases). The CDR3 runs 14 residues. With 5 bases removed from V and 8 bases from J, the gap between germline ends came to 18 bases. Germline lookup yields CDR1 SSHAT and CDR2 FNYEAQ (reference sequence). The DNA for the CDR3 is TGTGCCAGCAGCCTAGTATGCAGGGAGAGGGGCTACACCTTC. Translation gives CASSLVCRERGYTF.

This rearrangement joins TRBV6-5 to TRBJ2-1; 7 bases line up with TRBD2. Germline V lookup: CDR1 MNHEY, CDR2 SVGAGI. The CDR3 extends over 16 amino acids. V lost 0 bases, J lost 6 bases, and 8 bases stayed unmatched. Written as DNA, the CDR3 is TGTGCCAGCAGTTACTCAGGGGCGGGGGACCGCAATGAGCAGTTCTTC. Its translation is CASSYSGAGDRNEQFF.

The chain is built from TRBV5-4 and TRBJ2-6; no firm D call. This CDR3 is built from 15 residues. V was shortened by 3 bases and J by 3 bases, with 10 bases between the two germline ends. CDR1 and CDR2 from the germline V gene are SGHNT and YYREEE (reference sequence). CDR3 DNA: TGTGCCAGCAGCTCTCAGGCCGGTGGGGCCAACGTCCTGACTTTC. It encodes CASSSQAGGANVLTF.

The chain recombines TRBV28 with TRBJ2-7; 7 bases line up with TRBD1. In germline, CDR1 is MDHEN, CDR2 SYDVKM. Trimming removed 5 bases from V and 4 bases from J; junction bases left unmatched: 11. CDR3 size: 15 residues. The CDR3 bases are TGTGCCAGCAGTAGACAGGGTAAATTGACTTACGAGCAGTACTTC. Its translation is CASSRQGKLTYEQYF.

J is TRBJ2-7 and V is TRBV7-9, with D unclear. The CDR3 is 13 residues long. Trimming took 0 bases from V and 3 from J, leaving 6 bases between them. Germline CDR1 is SEHNR and CDR2 is FQNEAQ (reference sequence). The CDR3 reads CASSLASSYEQYF. CDR3 nucleotides: TGTGCCAGCAGCTTAGCCAGCAGCTACGAGCAGTACTTC.

The chain links TRBV10-3 to TRBJ2-3; TRBD2 might be the D (5 bases). V lost 6 bases and J lost 1, with 14 bases in between. The CDR3 covers 15 residues. CDR1 and CDR2 from the germline V gene are ENHRY and SYGVKD. The CDR3 spells CAIRSGAGGTDTQYF. In DNA, the CDR3 is TGTGCCATCAGGTCAGGCGCCGGGGGCACAGATACGCAGTATTTT.

As concerns this clone: A far bigger clonotype differs at one base, so this is likely a read error. This chain uses TRBV7-9 with TRBJ2-1; D is perhaps TRBD1 (5 bases). Trimming took 1 base from V and 9 from J, leaving 16 bases between them. Germline-derived CDR1 and CDR2 are SEHNR and FQNEAQ (reference sequence). This CDR3 comprises 15 residues. The CDR3 DNA sequence: TGTGCCAGCAGCTTAGGGTCGGGCTTAGACAGTGAGCAGTTCTTC. This encodes CASSLGSGLDSEQFF.

For this clone: This specimen includes other DNA sequences encoding the same CDR3. The J gene is TRBJ1-3, the V gene TRBV7-2, with TRBD1 as a possible D gene (5 bases). The CDR3 totals 15 residues. Trimming shortened V by 1 base and J by 1 base, and 8 bases separated the two germline ends. Germline V gives CDR1 SGHTA, CDR2 FQGNSA. The CDR3 sequence: CASSLVSGSGNTIYF. The CDR3 coding sequence is TGTGCCAGCAGCTTAGTGTCAGGGTCTGGAAACACCATATATTTT. The variable domain in full, with the rest retrieved from reference TRBV7-2 and TRBJ1-3, is GAGVSQSPSNKVTEKGKDVELRCDPISGHTALYWYRQSLGQGLEFLIYFQGNSAPDKSGLPSDRFSAERTGGSVSTLTIQRTQQEDSAVYLCASSLVSGSGNTIYFGEGSWLTVV.

As DNA, the CDR3 is TGTGCCTTGGGGACACCGGGTTCGAATGAGCAGTTCTTC. The encoded protein is CALGTPGSNEQFF. This chain uses TRBV28 with TRBJ2-1, with TRBD1 as a possible D gene (6 bases). The V and J ends lost 11 bases and 7 bases respectively, with 18 bases between them. Germline V gene lookup returns CDR1 MDHEN and CDR2 SYDVKM. CDR3 length equals 13 residues.

In the case of this clone: This is likely an artifact of a read error, given a far larger clone one base away. The gene calls are TRBV7-9 and TRBJ2-7; the D call may be TRBD1 or TRBD2 (5 bases each). Germline lookup yields CDR1 SEHNR and CDR2 FQNEAQ (reference sequence). The length of the CDR3 is 13 residues. Trimming removed 5 bases at V and 5 bases at J, with 13 bases between. CDR3 DNA sequence: TGTGCCAGCAGCCCGGGACGGTACCACGAGCAGTACTTC. Its protein product is CASSPGRYHEQYF. The full variable domain, rest sourced from reference TRBV7-9 and TRBJ2-7, is DTGVSQNPRHKITKRGQNVTFRCDPISEHNRLYWYRQTLGQGPEFLTYFQNEAQLEKSRLLSDRFSAERPKGSFSTLEIQRTEQGDSAMYLCASSPGRYHEQYFGPGTRLTVT.

With respect to this clone: One end of the junction fails to match germline, which may point to a read error. The rearrangement joins TRBV28 to TRBJ1-5; D possibly corresponds to TRBD1 (5 bases). CDR1 MDHEN and CDR2 SYDVKM come from the germline V gene. CDR3 size: 12 residues. CDR3: CASSWASGQGFF. CDR3 sequence (DNA): TGTGCCAGCAGTTGGGCGTCTGGGCAGGGTTTTTTC.

The chain joins TRBV9 to TRBJ1-2; no definite D call. The CDR3 runs 15 residues. The V gene lost 2 bases and the J gene lost 2 bases, with 13 bases spanning the gap. Germline lookup yields CDR1 SGDLS and CDR2 YYNGEE. The CDR3 here is CASSVSIRNNYGYTF. DNA for the CDR3: TGTGCCAGCAGCGTTTCCATCCGGAACAACTATGGCTACACCTTC.

The chain is built from TRBV11-2 and TRBJ2-3; D is possibly TRBD2 (6 bases). There are 13 residues in the CDR3. CDR1 and CDR2 from the germline V gene are SGHAT and FQNNGV. Trimming pared 4 bases from V and 6 bases from J, leaving 11 bases between. Here the CDR3 reads CASSSGLFDTQYF. The CDR3 nucleotides read TGTGCCAGCAGCTCGGGACTCTTCGATACGCAGTATTTT.

The sample holds one count of this clone. The chain joins TRBV18 to TRBJ2-3, with D perhaps TRBD2 (6 bases). The germline CDR1 and CDR2 sequences are KGHSH and LQKENI. Deletions cut 6 bases from V and 3 bases from J, with 16 bases between. The CDR3 is made up of 15 amino acids. The chain's CDR3 is CASSPTPSETDTQYF. The CDR3 DNA sequence: TGTGCCAGCTCCCCCACTCCTAGCGAAACAGATACGCAGTATTTT.

The rearrangement uses TRBV2 and TRBJ2-3; D ambiguous. V dropped 0 bases and J dropped 12 bases, with 10 bases sitting between them. The CDR3 runs to 12 residues. Germline V gene lookup returns CDR1 SNHLY and CDR2 FYNNEI. CDR3 sequence reads: CASSEATEHQYF. The CDR3 DNA reads TGTGCCAGCAGTGAAGCCACGGAGCATCAGTATTTT. The complete variable domain, with remaining parts taken from reference TRBV2 and TRBJ2-3, reads EPEVTQTPSHQVTQMGQEVILRCVPISNHLYFYWYRQILGQKVEFLVSFYNNEISEKSEIFDDQFSVERPDGSNFTLKIRSTKLEDSAMYFCASSEATEHQYFGPGTRLTVL.

V and J are TRBV30 and TRBJ2-5; TRBD1 aligns across 7 bases. The J call may be wrong; the DNA end is better matched by TRBJ2-7. In germline, CDR1 is GTSNPN, CDR2 SVGIG (reference sequence). The CDR3 length is 12 residues. CDR3 DNA: TGTGCCTCCGGGACAGACTACTACGAGCAGTACTTC. Translation gives CASGTDYYEQYF.

This sequence joins TRBV7-9 and TRBJ1-5; D remains ambiguous. Between the trimmed V and J ends, which lost 5 bases and 4 bases, there was a span of 6 bases. Per the germline V gene, CDR1 is SEHNR and CDR2 is FQNEAQ (reference sequence). CDR3 size: 12 residues. The CDR3 is CASSPTNQPQHF. The CDR3 DNA is TGTGCCAGCAGCCCGACTAATCAGCCCCAGCATTTT.

CDR3 sequence: CASSLLQLRNEQFF. The DNA for the CDR3 is TGTGCCAGCAGCTTGTTGCAGCTAAGGAATGAGCAGTTCTTC. J is TRBJ2-1 and V is TRBV5-6; no clear D gene. V was trimmed by 1 base and J by 7 bases, leaving 12 bases between them. CDR1 and CDR2 (germline): SGHDT, YYEEEE. This CDR3 region has 14 residues.